Listed below are T cell receptor beta chains from one sample, sequenced in a study of blood T cell repertoires in COVID-19. Profiled with immunoSEQ multiplex PCR; TCRdb holds only in-frame clones, not every one. The table records about 200,000 clones, roughly nine tenths of them present only once. Source material: peripheral blood. These TCRs come from a woman in her fifties or sixties with acute or convalescent COVID-19. The CDR3 runs from the conserved cysteine through the conserved F or W. D genes are given only for firm matches.

cdr3_nt,cdr3_aa,j_call,d_call,v_call
TGTGCCAGTAGTACGGGACAGGGATCCCATGGCTACACCTTC,CASSTGQGSHGYTF,TRBJ1-2,TRBD1,TRBV19
TGTGCCAGTAGTTGGTTTGAGACAGGGTCGAAGCAGTACTTC,CASSWFETGSKQYF,TRBJ2-7,TRBD1,TRBV19
TGCAGCGTCTCACAGGGCATGAACACTGAAGCTTTCTTT,CSVSQGMNTEAFF,TRBJ1-1,.,TRBV29-1
TGTGCCAGTAGTAACCGACAGGGGGCTAACTATGGCTACACCTTC,CASSNRQGANYGYTF,TRBJ1-2,TRBD1,TRBV19
TGCGCCAGCAGCCAAGATGCCTCGACAGGGAACGAGCAGTACTTC,CASSQDASTGNEQYF,TRBJ2-7,TRBD1,TRBV4-3
TGCGCCAGCAGCCCGGGACTAGCGGCTAGCACAGATACGCAGTATTTT,CASSPGLAASTDTQYF,TRBJ2-3,TRBD2,TRBV5-1
TGTGCCAGCAGCCAAGGCGAGGGGGCAGACACTGAAGCTTTCTTT,CASSQGEGADTEAFF,TRBJ1-1,TRBD1,TRBV4-2
TGTGCCAGCAGCGGGACAGGGTCGGGCTACACCTTC,CASSGTGSGYTF,TRBJ1-2,TRBD1,TRBV9
TGTGCCAGCAGCTTTGATACTGGGGGCAGATACGAGCAGTACTTC,CASSFDTGGRYEQYF,TRBJ2-7,.,TRBV7-9
TGCGCCAGCAGCAAAGCCTCTACCACCTACGAGCAGTACTTC,CASSKASTTYEQYF,TRBJ2-7,.,TRBV5-1